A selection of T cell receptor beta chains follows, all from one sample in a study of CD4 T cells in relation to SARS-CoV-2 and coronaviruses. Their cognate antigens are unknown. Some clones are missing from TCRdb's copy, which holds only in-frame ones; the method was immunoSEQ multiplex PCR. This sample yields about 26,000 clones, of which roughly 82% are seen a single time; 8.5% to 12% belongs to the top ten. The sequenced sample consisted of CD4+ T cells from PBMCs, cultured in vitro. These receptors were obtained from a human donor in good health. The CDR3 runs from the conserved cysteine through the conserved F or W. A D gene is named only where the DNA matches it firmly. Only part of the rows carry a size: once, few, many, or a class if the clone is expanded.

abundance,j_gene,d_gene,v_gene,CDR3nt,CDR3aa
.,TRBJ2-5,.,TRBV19,TGTGCCAGTAGTATTGACAGAAGGGAGACCCAGTACTTC,CASSIDRRETQYF
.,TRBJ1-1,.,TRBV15,TGTGCCACCAGCAGAGATTTTGTTGGGCGGGAAGCTTTCTTT,CATSRDFVGREAFF
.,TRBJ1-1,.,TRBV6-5,TGTGCCAGCAGCGCCTGGAACACTGAAGCTTTCTTT,CASSAWNTEAFF
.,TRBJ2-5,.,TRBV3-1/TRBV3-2,TGTGCCAGCAGCCACCGGACGAACCAAGAGACCCAGTACTTC,CASSHRTNQETQYF
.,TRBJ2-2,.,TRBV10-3,TGTGCCATCAGAGTGGGGGAGAACACCGGGGAGCTGTTTTTT,CAIRVGENTGELFF
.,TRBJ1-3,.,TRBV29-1,TGCAGCGTTGAAAAGGGCTCTGGAAACACCATATATTTT,CSVEKGSGNTIYF
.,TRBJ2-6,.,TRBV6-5,TGTGCCAGCAAAGGGGGAGTGTTCGGGGCCAACGTCCTGACTTTC,CASKGGVFGANVLTF
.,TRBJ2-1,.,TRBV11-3,TGTGCCAGCAGCGCTGGACATCTTCGAACCTACAATGAGCAGTTCTTC,CASSAGHLRTYNEQFF
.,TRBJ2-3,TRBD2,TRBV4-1,TGCGCCAGCAGCGGACTAGCCACTACAGATACGCAGTATTTT,CASSGLATTDTQYF
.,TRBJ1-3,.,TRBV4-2,TGTGCCAGCAGCCAAGATCCAGGCGGAAACACCATATATTTT,CASSQDPGGNTIYF
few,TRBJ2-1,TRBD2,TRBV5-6,TGTGCCAGCAGCGCGGGACTAGCGGACTACAATGAGCAGTTCTTC,CASSAGLADYNEQFF
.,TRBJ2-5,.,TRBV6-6,TGTGCCAGCAGCCAAGAGACCCAGTACTTC,CASSQETQYF
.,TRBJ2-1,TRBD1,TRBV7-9,TGTGCCAGCAGCTTCGGGGACAGGGGACACTATGAGCAGTTCTTC,CASSFGDRGHYEQFF
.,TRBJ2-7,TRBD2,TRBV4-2,TGTGCCAGCAGCCATGCCCAGGGGACTAGCGGCTACGAGCAGTACTTC,CASSHAQGTSGYEQYF
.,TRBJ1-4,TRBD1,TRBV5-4,TGTGCCAGCAGCTCTGCCGGGACAGGCGTAGGGGATGAAAAACTGTTTTTT,CASSSAGTGVGDEKLFF
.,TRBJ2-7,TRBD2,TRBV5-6,TGTGCCAGCAGCGGAGGACTAGCGGGAGGGCCGGGGGTATACGAGCAGTACTTC,CASSGGLAGGPGVYEQYF
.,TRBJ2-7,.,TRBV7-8,TGTGCCAGCAGCTTAGGTGGCCTGTCGGTAGCCTACGAGCAGTACTTC,CASSLGGLSVAYEQYF
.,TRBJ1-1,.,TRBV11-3,TGTGCCAGCAGCGCGGAGTGGGACACTGAAGCTTTCTTT,CASSAEWDTEAFF
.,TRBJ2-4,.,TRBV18,TGTGCCAGCTCACCACCAGGGTCTCGAGGGGACATTCAGTACTTC,CASSPPGSRGDIQYF
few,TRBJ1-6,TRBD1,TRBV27,TGTGCCAGCAGCACCGCTGGACAGGGCTATAATTCACCCCTCCACTTT,CASSTAGQGYNSPLHF
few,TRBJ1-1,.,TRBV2,TGTGCCAGCAGTGAAGCGCTTCATGGGGTGGGGGAAGCTTTCTTT,CASSEALHGVGEAFF
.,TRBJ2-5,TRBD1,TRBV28,TGTGCCAGCAGCCTGACAGGGATGAGCCAAGAGACCCAGTACTTC,CASSLTGMSQETQYF
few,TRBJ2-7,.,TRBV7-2,TGTGCCAGCAGCTTAGCGGGGGGGCTTCAGTACGAGCAGTACTTC,CASSLAGGLQYEQYF
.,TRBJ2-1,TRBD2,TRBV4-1,TGCGCCAGCGGGCGGGAGGGGCAGTTCTTC,CASGREGQFF
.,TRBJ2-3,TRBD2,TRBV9,TGTGCCAGCAGCGTAGCTGGGCTAGCGGGGGTAGTGGGGCGCACAGATACGCAGTATTTT,CASSVAGLAGVVGRTDTQYF
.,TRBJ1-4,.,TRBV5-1,TGCGCCAGCAGCATCACGGGGGGGCATAATGAAAAACTGTTTTTT,CASSITGGHNEKLFF
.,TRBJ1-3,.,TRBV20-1,TGCAGTGCTAGTTTGGGCAGGACCTCTGGAAACACCATATATTTT,CSASLGRTSGNTIYF
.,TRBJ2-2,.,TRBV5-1,TGCGCCAGCAGCTTGGACGTCACCGGGGAGCTGTTTTTT,CASSLDVTGELFF
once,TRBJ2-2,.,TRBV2,TGTGCCAGCAGTGAGTTTAGGACCGGGGAGCTGTTTTTT,CASSEFRTGELFF
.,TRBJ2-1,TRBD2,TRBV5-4,TGTGCCAGCAGCTTGAGCGGGAGGGACAATGAGCAGTTCTTC,CASSLSGRDNEQFF
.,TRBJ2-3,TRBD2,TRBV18,TGTGCCAGCTCACCGCGACTAGCGGGGGATGGCACAGATACGCAGTATTTT,CASSPRLAGDGTDTQYF
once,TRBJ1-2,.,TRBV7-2,TGTGCCAGCAGCTTAGGGCCGCAGAGGGGCTACACCTTC,CASSLGPQRGYTF
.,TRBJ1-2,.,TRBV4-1,TGCGCCAGCAGCCAAGGAATTGTATCCCCCTATGGCTACACCTTC,CASSQGIVSPYGYTF
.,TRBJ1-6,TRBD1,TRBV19,TGTGCCAGTAGTTTGCAGGGGGTTAATTCACCCCTCCACTTT,CASSLQGVNSPLHF
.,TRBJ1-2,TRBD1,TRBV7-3,TGTGCCAGCAGCGCCGGGACAGGGGATGGCTACACCTTC,CASSAGTGDGYTF
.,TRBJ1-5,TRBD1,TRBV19,TGTGCCAGCAGGGACAGGAGCGATCAGCCCCAGCATTTT,CASRDRSDQPQHF
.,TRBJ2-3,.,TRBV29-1,TGCAGCGTTGAGGGAATGTCTACCGAACTCACAGATACGCAGTATTTT,CSVEGMSTELTDTQYF
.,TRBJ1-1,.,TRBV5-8,TGTGCCAGCAGCTTGAGGACTTGGGCTTTCTTT,CASSLRTWAFF
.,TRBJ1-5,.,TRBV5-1,TGCGCCAGCAGCTTGGCCGGGTCTAGCAATCAGCCCCAGCATTTT,CASSLAGSSNQPQHF
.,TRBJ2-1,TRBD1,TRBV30,TGTGCCTGGAGTGTAAGGGGACAGGGCAACAATGAGCAGTTCTTC,CAWSVRGQGNNEQFF
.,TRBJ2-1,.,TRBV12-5,TGTGCTAGTGGTTGGACAAGGTCCTCCTACAATGAGCAGTTCTTC,CASGWTRSSYNEQFF
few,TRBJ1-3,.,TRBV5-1,TGCGCCAGCAGCTCGACAGTAGCTGGAAACACCATATATTTT,CASSSTVAGNTIYF